This is a list of T cell receptor beta chains from one sample in a study of lymphopenia after photon versus proton radiotherapy. TCRdb keeps only in-frame clones here, not all; method: immunoSEQ multiplex PCR. The sample yields 55,000 to 70,000 clones, about 86% seen once. Sample: peripheral blood, taken from a patient treated with photon-based radiotherapy. Receptor source: a man aged 40-55 years with gastric cancer. Each CDR3 is given with its conserved first and last residue. Fields, in order: D gene, J gene, clone size, V gene, CDR3 protein, CDR3 DNA. D genes are given only for firm matches. Clone size is shown for a subset of rows, as once, few, many or a class of expanded clone.

TRBD1 TRBJ1-6 . TRBV6-5 CASSYSGQGDSPLHF TGTGCCAGCAGTTACTCCGGACAGGGTGATTCACCCCTCCACTTT
TRBD1 TRBJ2-7 once TRBV7-2 CASSGGQGFNAYEQYF TGTGCCAGCAGCGGTGGACAGGGGTTTAATGCCTACGAGCAGTACTTC
. TRBJ1-1 . TRBV9 CASSVRYDTEAFF TGTGCCAGCAGCGTTAGGTACGACACTGAAGCTTTCTTT
. TRBJ2-7 . TRBV6-1 CASSGGGSHYEQYF TGTGCCAGCAGTGGAGGGGGGAGTCACTACGAGCAGTACTTC
. TRBJ2-7 . TRBV5-1 CASSLGLAEQYF TGCGCCAGCAGCTTGGGGTTGGCCGAGCAGTACTTC
TRBD1 TRBJ2-5 . TRBV7-2 CASSPETGQVTETQYF TGTGCCAGCAGCCCGGAGACGGGACAGGTAACGGAGACCCAGTACTTC
TRBD1 TRBJ2-5 . TRBV6-5 CASSYTGTGAETQYF TGTGCCAGCAGTTACACCGGGACAGGGGCAGAGACCCAGTACTTC
. TRBJ1-3 once TRBV10-2 CASSRGLDGNTIYF TGCGCCAGCTCCCGGGGTCTAGATGGAAACACCATATATTTT
. TRBJ2-5 . TRBV5-1 CASSLEEGARETQYF TGCGCCAGCAGCTTGGAGGAGGGGGCTAGGGAGACCCAGTACTTC
. TRBJ2-2 . TRBV7-9 CASSFLQAANTGELFF TGTGCCAGCAGCTTCCTACAGGCCGCGAACACCGGGGAGCTGTTTTTT
. TRBJ1-2 . TRBV2 CASNGGIGGYTF TGTGCCAGCAACGGAGGGATAGGTGGCTACACCTTC
. TRBJ1-1 once TRBV5-4 CASSLVAENTEAFF TGTGCCAGCAGCTTGGTGGCGGAAAACACTGAAGCTTTCTTT
. TRBJ1-2 . TRBV5-1 CASSSTAGAPSGGYTF TGCGCCAGCAGCTCCACCGCAGGGGCCCCATCGGGAGGCTACACCTTC
. TRBJ1-1 . TRBV5-6 CASTNWGGLNTEAFF TGTGCCAGCACCAATTGGGGGGGCCTGAACACTGAAGCTTTCTTT
TRBD2 TRBJ2-5 . TRBV10-3 CAISPPAGGPRSQYF TGTGCCATCAGTCCCCCCGCGGGGGGCCCCCGGTCCCAGTACTTC
. TRBJ1-5 once TRBV9 CASSVGYSNQPQHF TGTGCCAGCAGCGTAGGGTATAGCAATCAGCCCCAGCATTTT
. TRBJ2-5 . TRBV20-1 CSARMKETQYF TGCAGTGCTAGAATGAAAGAGACCCAGTACTTC
. TRBJ1-4 . TRBV7-8 CASSLRRENEKLFF TGTGCCAGCAGCTTACGCAGGGAAAATGAAAAACTGTTTTTT
TRBD1 TRBJ1-6 . TRBV30 CAWSPGTERVWNSPLHF TGTGCCTGGAGTCCGGGGACAGAAAGGGTATGGAATTCACCCCTCCACTTT
TRBD2 TRBJ2-5 . TRBV15 CATSPGGVSGETQYF TGTGCCACCAGCCCCGGGGGGGTCTCGGGGGAGACCCAGTACTTC
TRBD2 TRBJ2-5 few TRBV5-1 CASSDGLAGSQETQYF TGCGCCAGCAGCGACGGACTAGCGGGGTCACAAGAGACCCAGTACTTC
TRBD2 TRBJ2-3 . TRBV6-4 CASSSGGTDTQYF TGTGCCAGCAGTAGCGGGGGCACAGATACGCAGTATTTT